This T cell receptor beta chain originates from a study of graft-versus-host responses after intestinal transplantation. Across the study: Each recipient received anti-thymocyte globulin induction, then tacrolimus and steroids for around 3 years.

Libraries were prepared by immunoSEQ multiplex PCR; TCRdb keeps only in-frame clonotypes and omits some of them. The table includes more than 70,000 clones, 85% to 90% detected once. With respect to this clone: Its antigen is unidentified.

Germline CDR1 SGHDT, CDR2 YYEEEE. V was pared by 4 bases and J by 7 bases, with 5 bases of the junction left unmatched. The CDR3 length is 14 residues. The chain joins TRBV5-6 to TRBJ1-6; 7 bases agree with TRBD1. Here the sequenced sample was unstimulated CD4+ T cells sorted from spleen or lymph node cells, taken before intestinal transplant. The sequence came from a human donor who received an intestinal transplant. The CDR3 coding sequence is TGTGCCAGCAGCCCCGGGACAGCGAATTCACCCCTCCACTTT. Translated, it gives CASSPGTANSPLHF.